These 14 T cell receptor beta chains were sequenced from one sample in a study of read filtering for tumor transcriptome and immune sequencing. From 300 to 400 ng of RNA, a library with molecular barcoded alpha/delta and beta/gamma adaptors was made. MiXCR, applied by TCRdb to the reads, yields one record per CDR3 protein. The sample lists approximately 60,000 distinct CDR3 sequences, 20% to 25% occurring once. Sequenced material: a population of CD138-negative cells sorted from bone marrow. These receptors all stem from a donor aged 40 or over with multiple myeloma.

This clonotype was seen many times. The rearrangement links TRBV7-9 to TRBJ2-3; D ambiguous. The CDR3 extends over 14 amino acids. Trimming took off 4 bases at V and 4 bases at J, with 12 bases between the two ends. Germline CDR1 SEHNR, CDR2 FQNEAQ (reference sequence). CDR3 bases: TGTGCCAGCAGCTCCCCAGTAGGCGCAGATACGCAGTATTTT. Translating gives CASSSPVGADTQYF.

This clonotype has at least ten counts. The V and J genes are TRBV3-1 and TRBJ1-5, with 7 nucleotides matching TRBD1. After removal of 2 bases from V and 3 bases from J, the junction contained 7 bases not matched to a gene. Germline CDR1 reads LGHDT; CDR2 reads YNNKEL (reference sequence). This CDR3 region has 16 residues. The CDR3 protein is CASSQSSGGYNQPQHF. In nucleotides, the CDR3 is TGTGCCAGCAGCCAAAGTTCAGGGGGTTACAATCAGCCCCAGCATTTT.

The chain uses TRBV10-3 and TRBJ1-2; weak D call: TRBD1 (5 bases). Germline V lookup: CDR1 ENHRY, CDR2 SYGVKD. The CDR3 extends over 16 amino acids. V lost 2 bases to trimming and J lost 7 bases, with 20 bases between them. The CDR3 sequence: CAISEPSRVGGFGYTF. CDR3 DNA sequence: TGTGCCATCAGTGAGCCCTCTCGGGTTGGGGGATTTGGCTACACCTTC.

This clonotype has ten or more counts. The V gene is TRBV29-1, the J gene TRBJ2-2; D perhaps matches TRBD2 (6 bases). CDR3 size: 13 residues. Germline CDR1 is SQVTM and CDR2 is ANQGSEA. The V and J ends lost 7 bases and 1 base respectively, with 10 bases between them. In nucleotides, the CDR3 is TGCAGCGACCGGGACTTGAACACCGGGGAGCTGTTTTTT. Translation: CSDRDLNTGELFF.

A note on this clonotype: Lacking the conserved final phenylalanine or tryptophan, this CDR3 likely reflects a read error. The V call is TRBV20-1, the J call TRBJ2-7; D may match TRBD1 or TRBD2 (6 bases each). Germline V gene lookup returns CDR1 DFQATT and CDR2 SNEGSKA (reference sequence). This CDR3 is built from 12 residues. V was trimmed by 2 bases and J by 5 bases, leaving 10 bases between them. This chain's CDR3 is CSARSGANEQYI. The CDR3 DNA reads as TGCAGTGCTAGATCGGGGGCAAACGAGCAGTACATC.

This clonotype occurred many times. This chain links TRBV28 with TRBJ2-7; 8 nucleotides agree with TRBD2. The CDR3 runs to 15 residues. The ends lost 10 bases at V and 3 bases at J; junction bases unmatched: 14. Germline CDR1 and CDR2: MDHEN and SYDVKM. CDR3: CATRKYGSGNYEQYF. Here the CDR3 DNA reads TGTGCCACCAGGAAATATGGTAGCGGGAACTACGAGCAGTACTTC.

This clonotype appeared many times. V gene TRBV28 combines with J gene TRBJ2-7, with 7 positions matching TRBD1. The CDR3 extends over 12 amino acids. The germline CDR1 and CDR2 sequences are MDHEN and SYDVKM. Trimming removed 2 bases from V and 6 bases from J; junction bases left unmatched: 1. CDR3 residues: CASSLNRGEQYF. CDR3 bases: TGTGCCAGCAGTTTAAACAGGGGCGAGCAGTACTTC.

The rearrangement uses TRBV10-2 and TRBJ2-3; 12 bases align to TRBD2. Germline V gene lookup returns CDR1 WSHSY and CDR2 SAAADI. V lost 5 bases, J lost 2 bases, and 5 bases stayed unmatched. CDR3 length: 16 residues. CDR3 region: CASSLPSGRVTDTQYF. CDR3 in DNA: TGCGCCAGCAGTTTGCCTAGCGGGAGGGTCACAGATACGCAGTATTTT.

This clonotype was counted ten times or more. CDR3 loop: CASSQAPSGQGFYEQYF. Written as DNA, the CDR3 is TGCGCCAGCAGCCAAGCGCCCAGCGGACAGGGATTCTACGAGCAGTACTTC. The chain combines TRBV4-1 with TRBJ2-7, with TRBD1 identical over 8 bases. Losses at the gene ends were 1 base for V and 3 bases for J; bases not matched to a gene: 11. CDR1 and CDR2 (germline): MGHRA, YSYEKL. The CDR3 consists of 17 residues.

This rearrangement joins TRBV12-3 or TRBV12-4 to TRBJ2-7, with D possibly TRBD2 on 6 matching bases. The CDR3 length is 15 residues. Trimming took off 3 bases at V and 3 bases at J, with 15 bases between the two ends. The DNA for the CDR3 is TGTGCCAGCAGTTTTGATGGGCGGGGCAGCTACGAGCAGTACTTC. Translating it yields CASSFDGRGSYEQYF.

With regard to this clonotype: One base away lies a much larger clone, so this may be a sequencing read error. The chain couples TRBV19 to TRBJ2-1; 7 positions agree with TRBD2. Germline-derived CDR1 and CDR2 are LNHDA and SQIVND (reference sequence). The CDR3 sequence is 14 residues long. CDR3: CACSMGTNLNEQFF. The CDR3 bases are TGTGCCTGTAGTATGGGGACTAATCTGAATGAGCAGTTCTTC.

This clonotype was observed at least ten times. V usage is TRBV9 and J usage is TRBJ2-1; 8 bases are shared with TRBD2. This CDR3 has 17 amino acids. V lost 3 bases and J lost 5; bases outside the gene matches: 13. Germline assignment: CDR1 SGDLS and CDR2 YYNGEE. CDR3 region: CASSGPQLAANDNEQFF. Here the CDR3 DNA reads TGTGCCAGCAGCGGACCCCAACTAGCGGCGAATGACAATGAGCAGTTCTTC. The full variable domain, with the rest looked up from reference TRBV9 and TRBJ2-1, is DSGVTQTPKHLITATGQRVTLRCSPRSGDLSVYWYQQSLDQGLQFLIQYYNGEERAKGNILERFSAQQFPDLHSELNLSSLELGDSALYFCASSGPQLAANDNEQFFGPGTRLTVL.

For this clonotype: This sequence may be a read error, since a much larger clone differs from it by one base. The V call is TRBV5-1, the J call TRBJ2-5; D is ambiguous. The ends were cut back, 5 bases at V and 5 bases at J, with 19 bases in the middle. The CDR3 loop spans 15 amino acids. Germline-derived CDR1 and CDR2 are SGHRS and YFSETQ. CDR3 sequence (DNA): TGCGCCAGCAGGCGCGGCCTCGGGTTCCATGAGACCCAGTACTTC. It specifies CASRRGLGFHETQYF. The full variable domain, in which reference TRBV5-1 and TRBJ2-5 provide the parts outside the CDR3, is KAGVTQTPRYLIKTRGQQVTLSCSPISGHRSVSWYQQTPGQGLQFLFEYFSETQRNKGNFPGRFSGRQFSNSRSEMNVSTLELGDSALYLCASRRGLGFHETQYFGPGTRLLVL.

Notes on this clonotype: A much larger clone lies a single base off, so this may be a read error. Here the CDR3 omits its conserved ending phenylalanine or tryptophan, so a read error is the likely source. CDR3 loop: CAISDPPLGYEQYL. CDR3 bases: TGTGCCATCAGTGACCCTCCCCTGGGCTACGAGCAGTACCTC. The V and J genes are TRBV10-3 and TRBJ2-7; no clear D gene. V lost 3 bases and J 3 bases, leaving 12 bases between the germline ends. The CDR3 has 14 amino acids. CDR1 and CDR2 (germline): ENHRY, SYGVKD.